This is a list of T cell receptor beta chains from one sample in a study of T cell responses to AZD1222 COVID-19 vaccine. Some clones are missing from TCRdb's copy, which holds only in-frame ones; the method was immunoSEQ multiplex PCR. This table has about 140,000 clones, 92% appearing once. Sample: peripheral blood, taken 28 days after the second AZD1222 dose. These receptor sequences come from an adult who received the AZD1222 COVID-19 vaccine. CDR3s include the opening cysteine and the closing phenylalanine or tryptophan. The order of the fields is clone size, V gene, D gene, J gene, CDR3 protein, CDR3 DNA. The D gene is left open where the match is weak. Rows may omit the clone size; those that give it use once, few, many or a size class.

abundance: .
v_gene: TRBV27
d_gene: TRBD1
j_gene: TRBJ2-7
CDR3aa: CASSLGTGGSYEQYF
CDR3nt: TGTGCCAGCAGTTTAGGGACAGGGGGCTCCTACGAGCAGTACTTC

abundance: .
v_gene: TRBV9
d_gene: .
j_gene: TRBJ1-2
CDR3aa: CASSEPGAGNYGYTF
CDR3nt: TGTGCCAGCAGCGAGCCCGGAGCAGGCAACTATGGCTACACCTTC

abundance: .
v_gene: TRBV7-3
d_gene: TRBD2
j_gene: TRBJ2-7
CDR3aa: CASSLRGAASGNYEQYF
CDR3nt: TGTGCCAGCAGCTTAAGGGGAGCGGCTAGCGGGAACTACGAGCAGTACTTC

abundance: .
v_gene: TRBV29-1
d_gene: .
j_gene: TRBJ2-7
CDR3aa: CSVEFSGTYEQYF
CDR3nt: TGCAGCGTTGAATTTTCCGGAACCTACGAGCAGTACTTC

abundance: once
v_gene: TRBV9
d_gene: .
j_gene: TRBJ2-1
CDR3aa: CASSVGSGHYNEQFF
CDR3nt: TGTGCCAGCAGCGTAGGTAGCGGACACTACAATGAGCAGTTCTTC

abundance: .
v_gene: TRBV7-2
d_gene: TRBD1
j_gene: TRBJ1-1
CDR3aa: CASSPDRGASPKAFF
CDR3nt: TGTGCCAGCAGCCCGGACAGGGGTGCCTCCCCGAAAGCTTTCTTT

abundance: .
v_gene: TRBV29-1
d_gene: .
j_gene: TRBJ2-2
CDR3aa: CSVGTGELFF
CDR3nt: TGCAGCGTTGGGACCGGGGAGCTGTTTTTT

abundance: .
v_gene: TRBV9
d_gene: TRBD1
j_gene: TRBJ1-2
CDR3aa: CASSKPGTDVGGGYTF
CDR3nt: TGTGCCAGCAGCAAACCGGGGACAGATGTTGGTGGTGGCTACACCTTC

abundance: .
v_gene: TRBV9
d_gene: .
j_gene: TRBJ2-3
CDR3aa: CASSVEGADTQYF
CDR3nt: TGTGCCAGCAGCGTGGAAGGTGCTGATACGCAGTATTTT

abundance: .
v_gene: TRBV28
d_gene: .
j_gene: TRBJ2-2
CDR3aa: CASSSPSGTGELFF
CDR3nt: TGTGCCAGCAGTTCCCCTAGTGGCACCGGGGAGCTGTTTTTT

abundance: .
v_gene: TRBV5-5
d_gene: TRBD2
j_gene: TRBJ2-7
CDR3aa: CASSLRTSGTPYEQYF
CDR3nt: TGTGCCAGCAGCTTGCGGACTAGCGGGACCCCCTACGAGCAGTACTTC

abundance: .
v_gene: TRBV19
d_gene: .
j_gene: TRBJ1-1
CDR3aa: CASSKRTDTEAFF
CDR3nt: TGTGCCAGTAGTAAACGGACAGACACTGAAGCTTTCTTT

abundance: .
v_gene: TRBV28
d_gene: .
j_gene: TRBJ1-5
CDR3aa: CASRARQPQHF
CDR3nt: TGTGCCAGCCGGGCGCGGCAGCCCCAGCATTTT

abundance: .
v_gene: TRBV11-3
d_gene: .
j_gene: TRBJ2-7
CDR3aa: CASSLAHKSPPPFYEQYF
CDR3nt: TGTGCCAGCAGCTTAGCCCATAAGAGTCCCCCGCCCTTCTACGAGCAGTACTTC

abundance: .
v_gene: TRBV9
d_gene: TRBD2
j_gene: TRBJ2-7
CDR3aa: CASSVGTSGTYEQYF
CDR3nt: TGTGCCAGCAGCGTGGGGACTAGCGGGACCTACGAGCAGTACTTC

abundance: few
v_gene: TRBV5-1
d_gene: .
j_gene: TRBJ1-6
CDR3aa: CASSPPEGYPLHF
CDR3nt: TGCGCCAGCAGCCCGCCCGAGGGGTACCCCCTCCACTTT

abundance: once
v_gene: TRBV7-3
d_gene: TRBD2
j_gene: TRBJ2-1
CDR3aa: CASSLVLAGFNEQFF
CDR3nt: TGTGCCAGCAGCTTAGTACTAGCGGGTTTCAATGAGCAGTTCTTC

abundance: .
v_gene: TRBV6-2/TRBV6-3
d_gene: .
j_gene: TRBJ2-5
CDR3aa: CASSTNERETQYF
CDR3nt: TGTGCCAGCAGTACTAACGAAAGAGAGACCCAGTACTTC

abundance: .
v_gene: TRBV7-2
d_gene: TRBD1
j_gene: TRBJ1-6
CDR3aa: CASSSGQGVLSPLHF
CDR3nt: TGTGCCAGCAGCTCGGGACAGGGTGTTTTATCGCCCCTCCACTTT

abundance: .
v_gene: TRBV4-1
d_gene: TRBD2
j_gene: TRBJ2-5
CDR3aa: CASSQDVGLAGEETQYF
CDR3nt: TGCGCCAGCAGCCAAGATGTGGGACTAGCGGGAGAAGAGACCCAGTACTTC

abundance: .
v_gene: TRBV10-3
d_gene: TRBD2
j_gene: TRBJ2-3
CDR3aa: CAISSLAGGVPDTQYF
CDR3nt: TGTGCCATCAGTAGTCTAGCGGGAGGTGTCCCAGATACGCAGTATTTT

abundance: once
v_gene: TRBV27
d_gene: .
j_gene: TRBJ2-7
CDR3aa: CASSSRGAYEQYF
CDR3nt: TGTGCCAGCAGCTCCCGGGGGGCATACGAGCAGTACTTC

abundance: .
v_gene: TRBV9
d_gene: .
j_gene: TRBJ2-1
CDR3aa: CASSLAAELYNEQFF
CDR3nt: TGTGCCAGCAGTCTAGCAGCGGAGCTCTACAATGAGCAGTTCTTC

abundance: .
v_gene: TRBV7-2
d_gene: .
j_gene: TRBJ1-1
CDR3aa: CASSLEPGAATEAFF
CDR3nt: TGTGCCAGCAGCTTAGAGCCGGGGGCGGCCACTGAAGCTTTCTTT

abundance: .
v_gene: TRBV27
d_gene: .
j_gene: TRBJ2-1
CDR3aa: CASNPGAPVSEQFF
CDR3nt: TGTGCCAGCAATCCCGGGGCCCCCGTTTCTGAGCAGTTCTTC

abundance: .
v_gene: TRBV28
d_gene: TRBD1
j_gene: TRBJ1-2
CDR3aa: CASMWGQRTRGGYTF
CDR3nt: TGTGCCAGCATGTGGGGACAGCGCACCCGAGGTGGCTACACCTTC

abundance: .
v_gene: TRBV10-3
d_gene: .
j_gene: TRBJ1-4
CDR3aa: CAISESDEKLFF
CDR3nt: TGTGCCATCAGTGAGTCGGATGAAAAACTGTTTTTT

abundance: .
v_gene: TRBV6-2/TRBV6-3
d_gene: .
j_gene: TRBJ2-1
CDR3aa: CASSYSRSSYNEQFF
CDR3nt: TGTGCCAGCAGTTACTCCCGGAGCTCCTACAATGAGCAGTTCTTC

abundance: .
v_gene: TRBV15
d_gene: .
j_gene: TRBJ2-1
CDR3aa: CATSRIREAGYNEQFF
CDR3nt: TGTGCCACCAGCAGAATAAGAGAGGCGGGGTACAATGAGCAGTTCTTC

abundance: .
v_gene: TRBV11-2
d_gene: TRBD2
j_gene: TRBJ2-5
CDR3aa: CASSPMGLLETQYF
CDR3nt: TGTGCCAGCAGCCCCATGGGACTATTAGAGACCCAGTACTTC

abundance: .
v_gene: TRBV20-1
d_gene: .
j_gene: TRBJ1-2
CDR3aa: CSAKAMGYTF
CDR3nt: TGCAGTGCTAAGGCTATGGGCTACACCTTC

abundance: .
v_gene: TRBV6-2/TRBV6-3
d_gene: TRBD1
j_gene: TRBJ1-5
CDR3aa: CASSYSSRTGGKTQHF
CDR3nt: TGTGCCAGCAGTTACTCCTCTAGGACAGGGGGGAAGACCCAGCATTTT

abundance: .
v_gene: TRBV4-1
d_gene: .
j_gene: TRBJ2-3
CDR3aa: CASSLSASDGADTQYF
CDR3nt: TGCGCCAGCAGCCTGTCCGCCTCCGACGGTGCAGATACGCAGTATTTT

abundance: .
v_gene: TRBV7-9
d_gene: .
j_gene: TRBJ2-1
CDR3aa: CASAGLPLYNEQFF
CDR3nt: TGTGCCAGCGCCGGGTTACCCTTGTACAATGAGCAGTTCTTC

abundance: .
v_gene: TRBV2
d_gene: .
j_gene: TRBJ2-1
CDR3aa: CASRLGSNEQFF
CDR3nt: TGTGCCAGCAGGTTAGGGTCCAATGAGCAGTTCTTC

abundance: .
v_gene: TRBV30
d_gene: .
j_gene: TRBJ1-2
CDR3aa: CAWSPTKGYTF
CDR3nt: TGTGCCTGGAGTCCGACAAAGGGCTACACCTTC

abundance: .
v_gene: TRBV9
d_gene: TRBD1
j_gene: TRBJ2-7
CDR3aa: CASSPRGDRETYEQYF
CDR3nt: TGTGCCAGCAGCCCCCGGGGGGACAGGGAGACCTACGAGCAGTACTTC

abundance: .
v_gene: TRBV18
d_gene: .
j_gene: TRBJ2-7
CDR3aa: CASSSQEYEQYF
CDR3nt: TGTGCCAGCTCATCACAGGAATACGAGCAGTACTTC

abundance: .
v_gene: TRBV7-9
d_gene: TRBD2
j_gene: TRBJ2-7
CDR3aa: CASSPGLAGLEQYF
CDR3nt: TGTGCCAGCAGCCCGGGACTAGCCGGTTTAGAGCAGTACTTC

abundance: .
v_gene: TRBV5-4
d_gene: .
j_gene: TRBJ2-2
CDR3aa: CASSLPSTGELFF
CDR3nt: TGTGCCAGCAGCTTGCCTAGTACCGGGGAGCTGTTTTTT

abundance: .
v_gene: TRBV10-3
d_gene: .
j_gene: TRBJ1-5
CDR3aa: CAITPGFGQPQHF
CDR3nt: TGTGCCATCACGCCAGGGTTTGGACAGCCCCAGCATTTT